The entry below describes one TCR beta chain. This sample is drawn from a study of blood T cell repertoires in COVID-19. Across the study: The United States, Italy and Spain supplied acute and convalescent COVID-19 samples.

Produced via immunoSEQ multiplex PCR; TCRdb's table is partial and in-frame only. The sample has roughly 350,000 clones, more than 90% seen once. The receptor was derived from a woman between 25 and 40 years old who had recovered from COVID-19. What was sequenced was PBMCs or T cells enriched from blood (not recorded which).

The CDR3 coding sequence is TGTGCCAGCACCCCGGGTGGGGGGATGAACACTGAAGCTTTCTTT. Residues: CASTPGGGMNTEAFF. V and J are TRBV7-9 and TRBJ1-1; weak D call: TRBD1 (5 bases). Trimming removed 7 bases from V and 0 bases from J, with 15 bases in between. The CDR3 contains 15 residues. Germline V CDR1 and CDR2: SEHNR, FQNEAQ (reference sequence).